This section outlines one T cell receptor beta chain sequence together with its context. No antigen is known for it. The data were obtained in a study of blood T cells in healthy people across ages. The study's findings and limits: Roughly linearly, TCR beta diversity per million T cells fell as age increased. Comparison with aged donors showed that long-lived donors had more naive CD4+ cells and higher diversity.

The ends were cut back, 4 bases at V and 7 bases at J, with 8 bases in the middle. CDR3 size: 13 residues. The germline V gene has CDR1 SGHDN and CDR2 FVKESK. A second PCR of roughly 6 to 12 cycles used a sample-barcoded 5' primer and a J-beta primer mix. A 12-random-nucleotide template-switch adaptor tagged each cDNA molecule. Per-sample output comprised a minimum of 2.5 million paired-end reads containing CDR3. TCRdb used MiXCR to reprocess the 5' RACE reads, holding one entry per CDR3 protein. This table holds around 1.5 million distinct CDR3 sequences, approximately 59% found once. The genes are TRBV14 and TRBJ1-6, with D unresolved. This TCR derives from a man aged 18-30 years in good health. The specimen was blood. CDR3 DNA: TGTGCCAGCAGCCCCTTCGGAAATTCACCCCTCCACTTT. It specifies CASSPFGNSPLHF.